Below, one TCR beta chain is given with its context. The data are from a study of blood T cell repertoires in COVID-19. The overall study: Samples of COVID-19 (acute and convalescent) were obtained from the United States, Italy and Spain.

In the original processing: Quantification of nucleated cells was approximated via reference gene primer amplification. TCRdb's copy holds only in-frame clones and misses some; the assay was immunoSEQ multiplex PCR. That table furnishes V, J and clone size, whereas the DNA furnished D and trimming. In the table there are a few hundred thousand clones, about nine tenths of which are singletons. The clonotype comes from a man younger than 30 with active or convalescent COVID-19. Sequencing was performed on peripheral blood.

CDR3 residues: CASSFGGFEQYF. Here the CDR3 DNA reads TGTGCCAGCAGTTTCGGGGGGTTCGAGCAGTACTTC. The V and J genes are TRBV28 and TRBJ2-7; 7 bases agree with TRBD2. The CDR3 covers 12 residues. Trimming removed 3 bases from V and 6 bases from J; junction bases left unmatched: 2. CDR1 and CDR2 from the germline V gene are MDHEN and SYDVKM.